Described below is a single TCR beta chain sequence and its context. Its recognized antigen is unknown. No base quality information exists; no much larger clone differs at one position. Trimming takes 1 base from V and 4 bases from J, and the germline ends sit 16 bases apart. Inclusive of the bounding cysteine and phenylalanine, the CDR3 is 16 residues long. Only the CDR3 DNA stays, 48 bases, in frame from base 1. The CDR1 and CDR2 encoded by the germline V gene are SGHAT and FQNNGV. This entry comes from a study of Ad26.COV2.S vaccination and SARS-CoV-2 variants (dated by TCRdb to the early 2020s). Background for the entire study: Vaccine-arm donors were drawn from COV1001, a multicentre, randomized, double-blind, placebo-controlled phase I-IIa trial of Ad26.COV2.S in healthy adults. TCRbeta repertoire sequencing was used to assess the specificity and breadth of SARS-CoV-2-reactive T cell receptors after Ad26.COV2.S vaccination. Throughout the experiments and outcome assessment, investigators stayed blinded to trial group allocation. A total of about 30 samples were included in the TCR-sequenced set, comprising roughly 19 Ad26.COV2.S vaccine recipients, 5 placebo recipients and 8 SARS-CoV-2 convalescent individuals. Trial participants were randomized into five groups of five, in which low-dose or high-dose Ad26.COV2.S was given once or twice, or placebo was given on both occasions. Ad26.COV2.S was administered intramuscularly at 5 x 10^10 or 1 x 10^11 viral particles, either as a single shot or as two shots given 56 days apart.

The immunoSEQ Assay was the method used to sequence TCRbeta CDR3 regions. After extraction, genomic DNA underwent amplification by bias-controlled multiplex PCR, followed by high-throughput sequencing. In the source study's methods: To quantify the absolute abundance of every unique TCRbeta CDR3 region, sequences were collapsed and filtered. T cell fraction was estimated by normalizing TCRbeta template counts to usable DNA, which was measured by amplifying reference genes present in all nucleated cells. Repertoire TCRs were annotated as SARS-CoV-2-specific by exact matching of V gene, CDR3 amino acid sequence and J gene to a known reactive TCR set. The reference SARS-CoV-2 TCR set came from MIRA and was filtered for enrichment in COVID-19-positive ImmuneCODE repertoires, removing public or cross-reactive TCRs. Drawing on the MIRA antigens, annotated TCRs were analysed further at the level of specific ORF or position within ORF. Breadth was defined as annotated unique rearrangements over total unique productive rearrangements; depth was the summed frequency of those rearrangements. Two-sided Wilcoxon rank-sum tests were used to compare TCR breadth between groups. Here the immuneACCESS table is served through TCRdb, limited to in-frame sequences with V and J called. Missing clones are a known gap in these copies; in checked studies unresolved V genes cover under half, and the rest lacks a known reason. Clone size and V and J calls were adopted from that table, with D and trimming inferred from the DNA. A total of roughly 390,000 clones appear in this sample, roughly nine tenths of them only once. Roughly 3% of the sample rests with the top ten.

The treatment or condition label for this specimen denotes: approximately 18 received Ad26.COV2.S at low or high dose, single or two shots; roughly five received placebo; per-sample allocation not given. Repertoires of vaccine and placebo recipients were sequenced from samples taken on day 63 after the first injection. In Cohort 1b, about two dozen adults aged 18-55 years were enrolled at a single site in Boston, USA, between 29 July and 7 August 2020. Ad26.COV2.S consisted of a replication-incompetent adenovirus type 26 vector by which a prefusion-stabilized SARS-CoV-2 spike protein from the original Wuhan strain was expressed. Study-wide findings and limitations: After vaccination, substantial breadth of spike-specific CD8+ and CD4+ T cell responses was reported. Comparing responses between vaccine doses or regimens was not something the study was powered to do. It was noted by the authors that total T cell responses may have been underestimated by the TCR breadth and depth analyses. Vaccine and placebo recipients had comparable non-spike TCR breadth, which fits with the vaccine containing only spike. Ad26.COV2.S recipients had higher spike-specific TCR breadth than placebo recipients (P = 0.0014).

The sequence links TRBV11-2 to TRBJ1-2, with the D segment identity uncertain. Sample: peripheral blood, taken in a trial of Ad26.COV2.S vaccine versus placebo. The sequence derives from a person between 18 and 65 years old who received the Ad26.COV2.S COVID-19 vaccine or a placebo. The DNA sequence reads TGTGCCAGCAGCTTAGTCGGTGGCGAGATCCCCTATGGCTACACCTTC. It encodes CASSLVGGEIPYGYTF. The entire variable domain, with the stretches around the CDR3 drawn from the reference TRBV11-2 and TRBJ1-2 proteins, is EAGVAQSPRYKIIEKRQSVAFWCNPISGHATLYWYQQILGQGPKLLIQFQNNGVVDDSQLPKDRFSAERLKGVDSTLKIQPAKLEDSAVYLCASSLVGGEIPYGYTFGSGTRLTVV.